These 30 T cell receptor beta chains share one sample of origin, sequenced in a study of OX40 agonist ivuxolimab in advanced cancers. The table came from immunoSEQ multiplex PCR; TCRdb's copy has only in-frame clones and leaves some out. This sample carries around 15,000 clones, 86% of them seen once, and the ten largest clones take about 0.68%. Specimen: CD4+ or CD8+ T cells sorted from blood, collected in a trial of the OX40 agonist ivuxolimab. These receptors all stem from an adult with an advanced solid tumor such as melanoma, head and neck, liver or kidney cancer.

The chain links TRBV5-6 to TRBJ1-3; D is uncertain. CDR1 SGHDT and CDR2 YYEEEE come from the germline V gene. V lost 0 bases to trimming and J lost 2 bases, with 3 bases between them. The CDR3 runs 13 residues. CDR3 residues: CASSLGTGNTIYF. In nucleotides, the CDR3 is TGTGCCAGCAGCTTGGGGACTGGAAACACCATATATTTT. Full variable domain (rest looked up from reference TRBV5-6 and TRBJ1-3): DAGVTQSPTHLIKTRGQQVTLRCSPKSGHDTVSWYQQALGQGPQFIFQYYEEEERQRGNFPDRFSGHQFPNYSSELNVNALLLGDSALYLCASSLGTGNTIYFGEGSWLTVV.

This clone was seen only once. The chain links TRBV21-1 to TRBJ2-2; the table's D call of TRBD2 was not tested on the DNA. TRBV21-1 is shown as a pseudogene. CDR3 length: 15 residues. CDR3 nucleotide sequence: TGTGCCAGCAGCAACGGGCCCGGGGACACCGGGGAGCTGTTTTTT. Encoded protein: CASSNGPGDTGELFF.

J is TRBJ2-3 and V is TRBV10-3; a weak D match, TRBD1 (6 bases). This CDR3 is built from 14 residues. V was pared by 9 bases and J by 4 bases, with 17 bases between. CDR1 and CDR2 (germline): ENHRY, SYGVKD. The CDR3 sequence is CAIAGAGEPDTQYF. CDR3 in DNA: TGTGCCATAGCCGGGGCAGGGGAGCCAGATACGCAGTATTTT.

V and J are TRBV29-1 and TRBJ2-1, with D perhaps assigned TRBD1 or TRBD2 (6 bases each). This CDR3 comprises 12 residues. Trimming shortened V by 7 bases and J by 7 bases, and 14 bases separated the two germline ends. Germline-derived CDR1 and CDR2 are SQVTM and ANQGSEA. The CDR3 DNA is TGCAGCGGGGGGGCAAGCGATAATGAGCAGTTCTTC. This gives the protein CSGGASDNEQFF.

The V and J genes are TRBV21-1 and TRBJ1-2; no DNA check was done on the table's D call, TRBD1. TRBV21-1 is a pseudogene. This CDR3 contains 16 residues. CDR3 region: CASSKAGDRGRYGYTF. The CDR3 DNA follows: TGTGCCAGCAGCAAAGCGGGGGACAGGGGGAGGTATGGCTACACCTTC.

The CDR3 nucleotides are TGCGCCAGCAGCCGCTCCGGCCTCACAGATACGCAGTATTTT. Translating it yields CASSRSGLTDTQYF. J is TRBJ2-3 and V is TRBV4-1; D unclear. The germline V gene encodes CDR1 MGHRA and CDR2 YSYEKL. The V end was cut by 4 bases, the J end by 2 bases, with 10 bases between. This CDR3 has 14 residues.

This clone was seen just once. This sequence joins TRBV19 and TRBJ2-1; TRBD2 matches at 8 bases. The ends lost 5 bases at V and 9 bases at J; junction bases unmatched: 9. Germline assignment: CDR1 LNHDA and CDR2 SQIVND (reference sequence). The CDR3 totals 14 residues. In DNA, the CDR3 is TGTGCCAGTAGTTCGCAGGGACTAGTCGGTGAGCAGTTCTTC. It translates to CASSSQGLVGEQFF.

This chain joins TRBV6-5 and TRBJ2-1; no firm D call. The CDR3 is made up of 13 amino acids. V was trimmed by 2 bases and J by 9 bases, leaving 11 bases between them. Germline V CDR1 and CDR2: MNHEY, SVGAGI. The CDR3 reads CASSYGVKSEQFF. The CDR3 nucleotides are TGTGCCAGCAGTTACGGCGTAAAGAGTGAGCAGTTCTTC.

This rearrangement joins TRBV6-1 to TRBJ1-4; D might be TRBD1 (6 bases). V dropped 0 bases and J dropped 7 bases, with 18 bases sitting between them. From germline, CDR1 is MNHNS and CDR2 SASEGT. This CDR3 is built from 17 residues. The CDR3 coding sequence is TGTGCCAGCAGTGAAGCACCCCCAACAGGGAGGCCTGAAAAACTGTTTTTT. Translating it yields CASSEAPPTGRPEKLFF.

J is TRBJ2-1 and V is TRBV4-2; weak D call: TRBD1 (7 bases). The length of the CDR3 is 15 residues. V was pared by 2 bases and J by 10 bases, with 18 bases between. CDR1 LGHNA and CDR2 YNFKEQ come from the germline V gene. This CDR3 reads CASSQSERLGGEQFF. The CDR3 coding sequence is TGTGCCAGCAGCCAAAGCGAAAGACTAGGGGGCGAGCAGTTCTTC.

There are a few counts of this clone. The chain uses TRBV5-1 and TRBJ1-6, with 7 nucleotides matching TRBD1. CDR3 length: 15 amino acids. The J segment lost 8 bases and the V segment lost 4 bases, leaving 9 bases of the junction unmatched. CDR1 SGHRS and CDR2 YFSETQ come from the germline V gene. CDR3 residues: CASSPVGGGDSPLHF. CDR3 DNA sequence: TGCGCCAGCAGCCCCGTCGGAGGGGGCGATTCACCCCTCCACTTT.

This chain joins TRBV7-2 and TRBJ2-5; TRBD2 matches 12 bases. Germline CDR1 is SGHTA and CDR2 is FQGNSA. J gave up 5 bases and V 4 bases, and 8 bases lay outside the gene matches. The CDR3 is made up of 16 amino acids. CDR3: CASSSSGRALGETQYF. The CDR3 nucleotides are TGTGCCAGCAGCTCTAGCGGGAGGGCCTTGGGTGAGACCCAGTACTTC.

DNA of the CDR3: TGTGCCAGCTCAGAGACCGGGGTGGGAGCTTTCTTT. Translating gives CASSETGVGAFF. The chain recombines TRBV18 with TRBJ1-1; the D is unclear. This CDR3 is 12 amino acids long. The V end lost 5 bases, the J end lost 10 bases, and 14 bases lay between the germline ends. CDR1 and CDR2 from the germline V gene are KGHSH and LQKENI.

The count of this clone is one. The chain has TRBV7-9 and TRBJ1-5; the D is unclear. V lost 5 bases to trimming and J lost 12 bases, with 11 bases between them. The CDR3 sequence is 11 residues long. The V gene's germline CDR1 is SEHNR and CDR2 FQNEAQ (reference sequence). Written as DNA, the CDR3 is TGTGCCAGCAGCGACGCGGACCTCCAGCATTTT. This encodes CASSDADLQHF.

This clone was seen only once. The chain is built from TRBV18 and TRBJ1-2, with TRBD1 matching 7 bases. Germline V gene data show CDR1 as KGHSH and CDR2 as LQKENI. The CDR3 is 14 amino acids. V shed 5 bases and J 4 bases; nucleotides not matched to a gene: 7. In nucleotides, the CDR3 is TGTGCCAGCTCAGCCGGGACAGCTAGCTATGGCTACACCTTC. This encodes CASSAGTASYGYTF.

This clone came up a few times. The J gene is TRBJ1-5, the V gene TRBV18, with 7 bases that match TRBD1. The CDR3 spans 13 residues. The ends lost 10 bases at V and 0 bases at J; junction bases unmatched: 3. Looked up from germline, CDR1 is KGHSH and CDR2 is LQKENI. As DNA, the CDR3 is TGTGCCACCGCAGGGGGTAGCAATCAGCCCCAGCATTTT. It is translated as CATAGGSNQPQHF.

Written as DNA, the CDR3 is TGTGCCAGCAGCTTAGTAGCAGGTCTTTATGGCTACACCTTC. This sequence encodes CASSLVAGLYGYTF. V gene TRBV5-4 combines with J gene TRBJ1-2; D ambiguous. The CDR3 extends over 14 amino acids. V shed 2 bases and J shed 5 bases, with 13 bases lying between them. Looked up from germline, CDR1 is SGHNT and CDR2 is YYREEE (reference sequence).

The V call is TRBV19, the J call TRBJ1-5; D unclear. Per germline, CDR1 LNHDA and CDR2 SQIVND (reference sequence). This CDR3 contains 15 residues. Trimming stripped 2 bases from V and 4 bases from J, with 12 bases between. The CDR3: CASSISKGPNQPQHF. The CDR3 DNA reads as TGTGCCAGTAGTATATCAAAGGGTCCAAATCAGCCCCAGCATTTT.

The V and J genes are TRBV11-2 and TRBJ2-7; D assignment may be TRBD1 or TRBD2 (7 bases each). The V end was cut by 4 bases, the J end by 2 bases, with 21 bases between. The V gene's germline CDR1 is SGHAT and CDR2 FQNNGV. This CDR3 region has 17 residues. The CDR3 is CASSSGKWEGATYEQYF. CDR3 DNA: TGTGCCAGCAGCTCCGGGAAGTGGGAGGGGGCGACCTACGAGCAGTACTTC.

V gene TRBV2 combines with J gene TRBJ1-1, with D perhaps TRBD1 (6 bases). V was clipped by 4 bases and J by 4 bases, with 19 bases between them. CDR1 is SNHLY and CDR2 is FYNNEI in the germline V gene. CDR3 length: 16 residues. DNA of the CDR3: TGTGCCAGCAGTGGCCCCCACTTACAGGGATCCACTGAAGCTTTCTTT. Translation gives CASSGPHLQGSTEAFF.

The chain combines TRBV9 with TRBJ2-5; 9 bases line up with TRBD2. V lost 0 bases, J lost 5 bases, and 8 bases stayed unmatched. Germline CDR1 and CDR2: SGDLS and YYNGEE. The CDR3 extends over 16 amino acids. CDR3 sequence: CASSVAPAGGWETQYF. CDR3 DNA sequence: TGTGCCAGCAGCGTAGCTCCAGCGGGGGGCTGGGAGACCCAGTACTTC.

This sequence joins TRBV29-1 and TRBJ2-3; 10 positions agree with TRBD2. Germline CDR1 reads SQVTM; CDR2 reads ANQGSEA. The junction had 6 bases not matched to a gene; V was cut back by 6 bases and J by 6 bases. This CDR3 is 13 amino acids long. The CDR3 protein is CSVTSGIPDTQYF. CDR3 nucleotides: TGCAGCGTAACTAGCGGGATCCCGGATACGCAGTATTTT.

This chain uses TRBV2 with TRBJ2-5; D gene ambiguous. The germline V gene encodes CDR1 SNHLY and CDR2 FYNNEI. Trimming cost V 7 bases and J 4 bases, with 16 bases left between them. CDR3 length: 14 residues. This CDR3 reads CASTVSGPVETQYF. The CDR3 region has the DNA TGTGCCAGCACGGTCTCTGGTCCGGTAGAGACCCAGTACTTC.

V usage is TRBV29-1 and J usage is TRBJ2-7; 8 bases are a match to TRBD2. Germline CDR1 reads SQVTM; CDR2 reads ANQGSEA. With V trimmed by 6 bases and J by 5 bases, 15 bases remained unmatched. The CDR3 totals 15 residues. CDR3 sequence reads: CSVGGRLALVHEQYF. CDR3 bases: TGCAGCGTGGGGGGGAGACTAGCGTTAGTCCACGAGCAGTACTTC.

The gene calls are TRBV5-6 and TRBJ2-1; D not resolved. Trimming cost V 1 base and J 0 bases, with 14 bases left between them. The CDR3 totals 17 residues. CDR1 and CDR2 from the germline V gene are SGHDT and YYEEEE. The CDR3 nucleotides read TGTGCCAGCAGCTTGAGTGTTGGTCTCAGCTCCTACAATGAGCAGTTCTTC. Amino acids: CASSLSVGLSSYNEQFF.

This chain joins TRBV5-8 and TRBJ1-6, with D unresolved. This CDR3 contains 14 residues. Germline V gene lookup returns CDR1 SGHTS and CDR2 YDEGEE. V was cut by 2 bases and J by 11 bases, with 14 bases left in between. CDR3 in amino acids: CASSLSTLIAPLHF. The CDR3 DNA sequence: TGTGCCAGCAGCTTAAGTACCCTGATTGCACCCCTCCACTTT.

The chain couples TRBV6-5 to TRBJ2-5, with a possible D match to TRBD2 (6 bases). Germline CDR1 MNHEY, CDR2 SVGAGI. Trimming stripped 2 bases from V and 3 bases from J, with 13 bases between. The CDR3 consists of 15 residues. CDR3 nucleotide sequence: TGTGCCAGCAGTTACGGTCCGGGCGGGAAAGAGACCCAGTACTTC. This sequence encodes CASSYGPGGKETQYF.

This clone is medium-sized by share. The gene calls are TRBV10-1 and TRBJ2-1, with 11 bases aligning to TRBD2. V lost 7 bases to trimming and J lost 5 bases; unmatched junction nucleotides: 7. The CDR3 length is 15 residues. In germline, CDR1 is WNHNN, CDR2 SYGVQD (reference sequence). The CDR3 DNA is TGCGCCAGCACCCCGGGACTAGCGGCTAACAATGAGCAGTTCTTC. Amino acid sequence: CASTPGLAANNEQFF.

This rearrangement joins TRBV28 to TRBJ1-2, with 7 bases aligning to TRBD1. CDR1 and CDR2 from the germline V gene are MDHEN and SYDVKM. V shed 6 bases and J 3 bases; nucleotides not matched to a gene: 4. This CDR3 is 13 amino acids long. The CDR3 DNA follows: TGTGCCAGCAGACAAGGGACAGACTATGGCTACACCTTC. Translated: CASRQGTDYGYTF.

The chain couples TRBV7-2 to TRBJ2-7, with TRBD1 matching 10 bases. Germline V gene lookup returns CDR1 SGHTA and CDR2 FQGNSA. Losses at the gene ends were 3 bases for V and 4 bases for J; bases not matched to a gene: 6. This CDR3 region has 15 residues. The CDR3 sequence: CASSFQPGQGYEQYF. The CDR3 DNA sequence: TGTGCCAGCAGCTTCCAGCCGGGACAGGGGTACGAGCAGTACTTC.